This T cell receptor beta chain is from a study of tumor-infiltrating lymphocytes in primary liver carcinoma. At the level of the study: The number of productive TCRbeta reads per sample ranged from roughly 3.65 to 7.5 million and was similar across tissue types.

Worth noting for this clonotype: The antigen is not known.

Scientists recovered RNA and DNA together from roughly 20-30 mg of unsorted bulk tissue. Collection of samples drew on five separate regions of each tumor. Without exception, tumor samples held over 75% viable tumor cells. CDR3 length: 14 amino acids. Study-wide results and limits: Tumors had a top-250-clone fraction that was significantly higher than blood (p = 0.039).

With around 520 ng total RNA as template and a constant-region primer, TCR beta cDNA was made. Slightly modified ARM-PCR, run as three nested multiplex PCR rounds, produced the TCR beta libraries. Amplification in the first two PCR rounds was performed using TRBV1-TRBV30 forward primers and a C-beta reverse primer for around 9 cycles each. TCRdb itself ran the multiplex PCR reads through MiXCR, one entry per CDR3 protein. This table holds approximately 190,000 distinct CDR3 sequences, over 80% found once. The TCR originated in a man aged 40-49 years with primary liver carcinoma and hepatitis B virus infection. The rearrangement links TRBV1 to TRBJ1-1; the table calls TRBD1, which could not be checked here. TRBV1 is a pseudogene segment. Sequencing was carried out using tumor tissue from primary liver carcinoma. Here the CDR3 reads CTSSQGQGDTEAFF. In DNA form, the CDR3 reads TGCACCAGCAGCCAAGGTCAGGGGGACACTGAGGCTTTCTTT.